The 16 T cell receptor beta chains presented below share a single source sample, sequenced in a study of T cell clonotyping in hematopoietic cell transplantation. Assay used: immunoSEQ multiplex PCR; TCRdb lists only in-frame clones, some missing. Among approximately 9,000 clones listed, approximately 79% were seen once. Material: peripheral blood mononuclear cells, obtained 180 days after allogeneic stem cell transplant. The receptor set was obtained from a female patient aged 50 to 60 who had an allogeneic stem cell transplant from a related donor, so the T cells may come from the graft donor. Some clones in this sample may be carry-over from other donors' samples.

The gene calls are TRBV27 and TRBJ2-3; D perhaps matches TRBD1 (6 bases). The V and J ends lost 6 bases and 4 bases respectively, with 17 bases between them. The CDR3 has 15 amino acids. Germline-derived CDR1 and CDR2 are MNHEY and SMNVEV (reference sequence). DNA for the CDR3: TGTGCCAGCAGCCCCGGGACATACCCCGCAGATACGCAGTATTTT. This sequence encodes CASSPGTYPADTQYF.

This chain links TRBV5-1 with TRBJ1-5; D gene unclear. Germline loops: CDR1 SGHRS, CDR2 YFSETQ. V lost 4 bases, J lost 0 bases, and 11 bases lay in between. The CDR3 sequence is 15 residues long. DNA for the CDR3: TGCGCCAGCAGCCGAACAGCCGATAGCAATCAGCCCCAGCATTTT. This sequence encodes CASSRTADSNQPQHF.

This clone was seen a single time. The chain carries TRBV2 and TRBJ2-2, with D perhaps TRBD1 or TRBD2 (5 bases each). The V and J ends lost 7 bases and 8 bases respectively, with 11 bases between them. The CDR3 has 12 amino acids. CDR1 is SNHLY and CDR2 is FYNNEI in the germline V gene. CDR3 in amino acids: CASTPGPGELFF. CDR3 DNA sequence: TGTGCCAGCACCCCGGGACCTGGGGAGCTGTTTTTT.

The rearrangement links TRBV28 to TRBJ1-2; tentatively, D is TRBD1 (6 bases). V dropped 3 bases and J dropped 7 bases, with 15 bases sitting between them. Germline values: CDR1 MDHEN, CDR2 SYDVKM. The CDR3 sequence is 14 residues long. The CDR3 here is CASSFGTTGVGYTF. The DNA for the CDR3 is TGTGCCAGCAGTTTTGGGACAACAGGCGTTGGCTACACCTTC.

The CDR3 protein is CASSLLGQGINSPLHF. Here the CDR3 DNA reads TGCGCCAGCAGCCTCCTAGGACAGGGGATTAATTCACCCCTCCACTTT. This rearrangement joins TRBV5-1 to TRBJ1-6; 9 nucleotides line up with TRBD1. The ends lost 4 bases at V and 6 bases at J; junction bases unmatched: 8. Germline V gene data show CDR1 as SGHRS and CDR2 as YFSETQ. CDR3 length: 16 residues.

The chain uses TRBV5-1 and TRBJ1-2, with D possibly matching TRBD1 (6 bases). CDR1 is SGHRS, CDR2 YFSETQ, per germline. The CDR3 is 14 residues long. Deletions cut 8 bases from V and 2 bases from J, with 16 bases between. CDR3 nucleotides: TGCGCCAGTTCTAGGGGGGACCAAAACTATGGCTACACCTTC. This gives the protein CASSRGDQNYGYTF. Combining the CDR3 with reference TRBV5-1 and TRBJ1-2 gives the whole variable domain KAGVTQTPRYLIKTRGQQVTLSCSPISGHRSVSWYQQTPGQGLQFLFEYFSETQRNKGNFPGRFSGRQFSNSRSEMNVSTLELGDSALYLCASSRGDQNYGYTFGSGTRLTVV.

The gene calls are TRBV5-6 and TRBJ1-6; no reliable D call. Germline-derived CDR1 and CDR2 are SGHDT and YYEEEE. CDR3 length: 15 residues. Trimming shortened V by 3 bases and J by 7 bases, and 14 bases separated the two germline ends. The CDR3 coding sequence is TGTGCCAGCAGCTCGGAGTTAAGGGCAAATTCACCCCTCCACTTT. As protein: CASSSELRANSPLHF.

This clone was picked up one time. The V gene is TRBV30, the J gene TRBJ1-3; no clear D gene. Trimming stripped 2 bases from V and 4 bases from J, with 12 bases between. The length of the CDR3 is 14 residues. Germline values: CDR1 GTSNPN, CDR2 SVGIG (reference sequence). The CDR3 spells CAWSMGSSGNTIYF. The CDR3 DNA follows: TGTGCCTGGAGTATGGGGAGTTCAGGAAACACCATATATTTT.

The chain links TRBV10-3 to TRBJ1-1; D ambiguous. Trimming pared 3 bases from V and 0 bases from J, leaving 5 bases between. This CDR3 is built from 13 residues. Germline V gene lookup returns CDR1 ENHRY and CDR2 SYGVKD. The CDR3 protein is CAISDALNTEAFF. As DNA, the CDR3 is TGTGCCATCAGTGATGCCCTGAACACTGAAGCTTTCTTT.

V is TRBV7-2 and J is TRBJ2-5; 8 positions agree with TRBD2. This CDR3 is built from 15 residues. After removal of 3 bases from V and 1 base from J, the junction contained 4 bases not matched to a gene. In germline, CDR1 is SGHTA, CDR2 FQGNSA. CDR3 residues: CASSFQRGPQETQYF. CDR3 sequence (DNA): TGTGCCAGCAGCTTTCAGCGGGGGCCCCAAGAGACCCAGTACTTC.

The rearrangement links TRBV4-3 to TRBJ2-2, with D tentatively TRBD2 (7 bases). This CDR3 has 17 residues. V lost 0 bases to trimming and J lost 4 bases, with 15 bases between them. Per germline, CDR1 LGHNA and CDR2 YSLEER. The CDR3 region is CASSQDRRGGATGELFF. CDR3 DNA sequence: TGCGCCAGCAGCCAAGATAGGAGGGGGGGCGCCACCGGGGAGCTGTTTTTT.

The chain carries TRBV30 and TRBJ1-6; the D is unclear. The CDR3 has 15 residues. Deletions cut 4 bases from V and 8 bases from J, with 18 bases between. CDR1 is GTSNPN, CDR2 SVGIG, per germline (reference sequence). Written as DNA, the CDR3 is TGTGCCTGGAACCCCCTGACATATGGCGATTCACCCCTCCACTTT. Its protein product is CAWNPLTYGDSPLHF.

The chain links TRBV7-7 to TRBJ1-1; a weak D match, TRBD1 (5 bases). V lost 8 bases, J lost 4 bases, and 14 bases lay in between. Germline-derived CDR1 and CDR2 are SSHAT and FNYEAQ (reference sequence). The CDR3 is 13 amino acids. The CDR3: CASSSTAFTEAFF. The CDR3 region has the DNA TGTGCCAGCTCATCGACAGCCTTCACTGAAGCTTTCTTT.

The CDR3 DNA reads TGTGCCAGCAGTTACATCGCCACTGAAGCTTTCTTT. Its protein product is CASSYIATEAFF. The chain employs TRBV6-6 and TRBJ1-1; D gene ambiguous. The CDR3 consists of 12 residues. Trimming cost V 2 bases and J 4 bases, with 5 bases left between them. Looked up from germline, CDR1 is MNHNY and CDR2 is SVGAGI (reference sequence).

As DNA, the CDR3 is TGTGCCACCAGCTTCACTGGGGCCAACGTCCTGACTTTC. Protein: CATSFTGANVLTF. J is TRBJ2-6 and V is TRBV15; no definite D call. The CDR3 is 13 residues long. V lost 5 bases to trimming and J lost 2 bases, with 4 bases between them. From germline, CDR1 is LNHNV and CDR2 YYDKDF (reference sequence). The variable domain in full, with the rest retrieved from reference TRBV15 and TRBJ2-6, is DAMVIQNPRYQVTQFGKPVTLSCSQTLNHNVMYWYQQKSSQAPKLLFHYYDKDFNNEADTPDNFQSRRPNTSFCFLDIRSPGLGDTAMYLCATSFTGANVLTFGAGSRLTVL.

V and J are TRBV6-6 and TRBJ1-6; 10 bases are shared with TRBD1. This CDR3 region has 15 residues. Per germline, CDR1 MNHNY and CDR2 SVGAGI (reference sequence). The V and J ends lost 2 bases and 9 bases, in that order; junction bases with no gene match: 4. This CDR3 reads CASSYPDRGSSPLHF. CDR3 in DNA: TGTGCCAGCAGTTACCCGGACAGGGGGTCTTCACCCCTCCACTTT.